This T cell receptor (beta chain) appears in the sequencing data of a study of early T cells in non-severe SARS-CoV-2 infection. Study in general: Unpaired chains resulted from sequencing bulk RNA of unsorted whole blood.

This clonotype was counted at least ten times. Trimming took 6 bases from V and 5 from J; bases not matched to a gene: 4. There are 14 residues in the CDR3. Per the germline V gene, CDR1 is MGHDK and CDR2 is SYGVNS. TCRdb fed the 5' RACE reads into MiXCR, producing one record per CDR3 protein. The sample records 30,000 to 40,000 distinct CDR3 sequences, approximately 10% being singletons. The sequence was obtained from an adult who was a healthcare worker with PCR-confirmed SARS-CoV-2 infection or an uninfected control (not recorded which). Material: whole blood. V usage is TRBV25-1 and J usage is TRBJ2-2, with 9 bases fitting TRBD1. Here the CDR3 DNA reads TGTGCCAGCAGATGGACAGGGGATACCGGGGAGCTGTTTTTT. Translation: CASRWTGDTGELFF.